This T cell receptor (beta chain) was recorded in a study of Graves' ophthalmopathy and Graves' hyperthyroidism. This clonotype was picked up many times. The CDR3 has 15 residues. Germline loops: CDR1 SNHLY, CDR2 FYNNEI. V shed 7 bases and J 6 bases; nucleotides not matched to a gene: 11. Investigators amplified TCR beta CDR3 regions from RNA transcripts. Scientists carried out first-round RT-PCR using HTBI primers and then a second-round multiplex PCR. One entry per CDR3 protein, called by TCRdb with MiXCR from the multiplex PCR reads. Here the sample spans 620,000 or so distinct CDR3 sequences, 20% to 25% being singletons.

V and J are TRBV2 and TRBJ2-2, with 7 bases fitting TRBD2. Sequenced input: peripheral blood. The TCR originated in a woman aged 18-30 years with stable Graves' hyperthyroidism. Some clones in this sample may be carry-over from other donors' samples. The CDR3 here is CASMTSRGLAGELFF. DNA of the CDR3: TGTGCCAGCATGACTAGCCGTGGTTTAGCCGGGGAGCTGTTTTTT.